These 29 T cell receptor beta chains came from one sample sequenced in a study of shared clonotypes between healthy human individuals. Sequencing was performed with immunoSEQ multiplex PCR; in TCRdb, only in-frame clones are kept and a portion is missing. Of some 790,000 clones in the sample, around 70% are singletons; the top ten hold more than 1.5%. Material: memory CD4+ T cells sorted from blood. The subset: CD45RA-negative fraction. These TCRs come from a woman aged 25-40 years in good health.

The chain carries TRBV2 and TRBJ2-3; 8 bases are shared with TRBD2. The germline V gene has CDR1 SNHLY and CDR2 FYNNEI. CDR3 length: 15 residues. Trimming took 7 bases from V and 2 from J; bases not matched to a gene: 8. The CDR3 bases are TGTGCCAGCACCAAACAACTAGCGGTCACAGATACGCAGTATTTT. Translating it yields CASTKQLAVTDTQYF.

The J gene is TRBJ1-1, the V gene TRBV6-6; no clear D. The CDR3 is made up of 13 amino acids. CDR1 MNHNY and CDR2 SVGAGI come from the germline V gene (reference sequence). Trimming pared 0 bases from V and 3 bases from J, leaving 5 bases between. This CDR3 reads CASSYSVYTEAFF. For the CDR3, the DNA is TGTGCCAGCAGTTACTCGGTTTACACTGAAGCTTTCTTT.

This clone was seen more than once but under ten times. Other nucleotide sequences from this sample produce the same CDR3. The DNA of the CDR3 is TGTGCCAGCAGCCAAGTGGCGGGGGCTGGAGAGACCCAGTACTTC. It specifies CASSQVAGAGETQYF. The chain recombines TRBV14 with TRBJ2-5; maybe TRBD2 (7 bases). V was pared by 1 base and J by 4 bases, with 13 bases between. Germline V CDR1 and CDR2: SGHDN, FVKESK. The CDR3 sequence is 15 residues long.

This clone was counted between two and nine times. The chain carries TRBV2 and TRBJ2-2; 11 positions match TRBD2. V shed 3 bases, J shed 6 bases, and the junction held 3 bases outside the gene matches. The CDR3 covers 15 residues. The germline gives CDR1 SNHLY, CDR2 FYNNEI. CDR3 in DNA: TGTGCCAGCAGTGATCAACTAGCGGGAGCCGGGGAGCTGTTTTTT. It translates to CASSDQLAGAGELFF.

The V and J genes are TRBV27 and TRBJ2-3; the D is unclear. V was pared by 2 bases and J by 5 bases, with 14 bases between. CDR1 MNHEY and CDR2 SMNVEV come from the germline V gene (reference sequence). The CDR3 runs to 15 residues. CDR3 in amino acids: CASSLGYGTRDTQYF. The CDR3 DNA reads TGTGCCAGCAGTTTAGGTTACGGAACAAGAGATACGCAGTATTTT.

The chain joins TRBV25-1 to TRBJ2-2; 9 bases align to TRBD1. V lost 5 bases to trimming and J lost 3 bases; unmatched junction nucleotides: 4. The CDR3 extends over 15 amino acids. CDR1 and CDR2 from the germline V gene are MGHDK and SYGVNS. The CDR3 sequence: CASSHRDRDTGELFF. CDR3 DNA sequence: TGTGCCAGCAGTCACCGGGACAGGGACACCGGGGAGCTGTTTTTT. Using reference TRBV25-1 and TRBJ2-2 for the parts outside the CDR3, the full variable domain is EADIYQTPRYLVIGTGKKITLECSQTMGHDKMYWYQQDPGMELHLIHYSYGVNSTEKGDLSSESTVSRIRTEHFPLTLESARPSHTSQYLCASSHRDRDTGELFFGEGSRLTVL.

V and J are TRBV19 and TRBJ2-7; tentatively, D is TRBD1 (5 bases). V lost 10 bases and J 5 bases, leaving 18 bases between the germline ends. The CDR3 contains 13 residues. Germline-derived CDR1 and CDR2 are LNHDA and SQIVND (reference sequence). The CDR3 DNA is TGTGCCACCTTAGGTAGACAGACACACGAGCAGTACTTC. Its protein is CATLGRQTHEQYF.

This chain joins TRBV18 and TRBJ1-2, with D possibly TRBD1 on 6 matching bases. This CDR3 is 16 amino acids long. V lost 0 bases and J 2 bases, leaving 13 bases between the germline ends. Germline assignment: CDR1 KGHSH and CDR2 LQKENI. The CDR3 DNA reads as TGTGCCAGCTCACCACCCAGTGTAGGGGGAAACTATGGCTACACCTTC. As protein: CASSPPSVGGNYGYTF.

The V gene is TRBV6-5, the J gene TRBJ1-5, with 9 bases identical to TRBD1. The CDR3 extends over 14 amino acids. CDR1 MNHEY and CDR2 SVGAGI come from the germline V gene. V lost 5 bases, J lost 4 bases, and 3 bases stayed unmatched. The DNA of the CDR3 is TGTGCCAGCAGTGAACAGGGGGCGAATCAGCCCCAGCATTTT. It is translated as CASSEQGANQPQHF.

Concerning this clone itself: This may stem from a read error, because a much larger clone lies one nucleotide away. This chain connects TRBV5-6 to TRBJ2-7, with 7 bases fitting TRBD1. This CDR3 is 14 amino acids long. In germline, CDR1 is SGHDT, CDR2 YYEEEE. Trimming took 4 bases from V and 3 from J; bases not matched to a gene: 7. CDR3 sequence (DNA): TGTGCCAGCAGCCAGGGACAGCGAGACTACGAGCAGTACTTC. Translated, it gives CASSQGQRDYEQYF.

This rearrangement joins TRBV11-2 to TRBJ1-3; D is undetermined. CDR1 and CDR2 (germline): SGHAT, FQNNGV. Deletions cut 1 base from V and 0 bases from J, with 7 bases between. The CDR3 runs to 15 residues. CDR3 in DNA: TGTGCCAGCAGCTTAGGACTCGCCTCTGGAAACACCATATATTTT. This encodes CASSLGLASGNTIYF.

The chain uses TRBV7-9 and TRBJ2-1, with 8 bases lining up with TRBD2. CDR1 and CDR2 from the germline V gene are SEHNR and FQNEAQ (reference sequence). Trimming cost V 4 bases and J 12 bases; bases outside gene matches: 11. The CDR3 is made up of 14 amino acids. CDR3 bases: TGTGCCAGCAGCTCCTTGCGGGGGGACGTGTTGCAGTTCTTC. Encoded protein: CASSSLRGDVLQFF.

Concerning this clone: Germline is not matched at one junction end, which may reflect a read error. The CDR3: CASSPRSLRGVTTGELFF. CDR3 DNA sequence: TGTGCCAGCTCGCCACGCTCGTTGCGGGGTGTTACAACCGGGGAGCTGTTTTTT. This chain connects TRBV18 to TRBJ2-2; D perhaps matches TRBD2 (6 bases). This CDR3 region has 18 residues. Germline V CDR1 and CDR2: KGHSH, LQKENI.

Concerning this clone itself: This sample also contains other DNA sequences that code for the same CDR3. In nucleotides, the CDR3 is TGTGCCAGCAGACCTTCGCGAGGGAACACTGAAGCTTTCTTT. It codes for CASRPSRGNTEAFF. This chain joins TRBV28 and TRBJ1-1, with no clear D. V was clipped by 6 bases and J by 1 base, with 12 bases between them. Germline CDR1 MDHEN, CDR2 SYDVKM. The CDR3 extends over 14 amino acids. The entire variable domain, with the rest obtained from reference TRBV28 and TRBJ1-1, is as follows: DVKVTQSSRYLVKRTGEKVFLECVQDMDHENMFWYRQDPGLGLRLIYFSYDVKMKEKGDIPEGYSVSREKKERFSLILESASTNQTSMYLCASRPSRGNTEAFFGQGTRLTVV.

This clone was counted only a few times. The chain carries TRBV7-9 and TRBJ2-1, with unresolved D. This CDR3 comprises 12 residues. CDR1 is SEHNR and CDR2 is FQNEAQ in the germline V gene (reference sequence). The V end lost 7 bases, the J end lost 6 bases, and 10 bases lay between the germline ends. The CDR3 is CASIGLTNEQFF. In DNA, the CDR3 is TGTGCCAGCATCGGATTGACCAATGAGCAGTTCTTC.

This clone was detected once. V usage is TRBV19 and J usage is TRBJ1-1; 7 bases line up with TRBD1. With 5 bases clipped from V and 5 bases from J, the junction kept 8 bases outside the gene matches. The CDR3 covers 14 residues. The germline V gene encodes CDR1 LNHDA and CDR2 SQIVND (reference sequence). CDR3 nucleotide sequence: TGTGCCAGTAGTGACCGACACAGGGGTACTGAAGCTTTCTTT. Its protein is CASSDRHRGTEAFF.

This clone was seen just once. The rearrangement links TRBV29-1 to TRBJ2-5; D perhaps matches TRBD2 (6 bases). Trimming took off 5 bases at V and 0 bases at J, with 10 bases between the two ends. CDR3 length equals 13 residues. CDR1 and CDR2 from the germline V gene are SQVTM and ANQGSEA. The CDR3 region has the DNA TGCAGCGTTAGTGCGGGACACCAAGAGACCCAGTACTTC. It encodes CSVSAGHQETQYF.

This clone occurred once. The CDR3 nucleotides read TGTGCCAGCAGCGGCTTCTCGAGCTCCTACGAGCAGTACTTC. The encoded protein is CASSGFSSSYEQYF. The chain is built from TRBV9 and TRBJ2-7; no reliable D call. CDR1 is SGDLS and CDR2 is YYNGEE in the germline V gene. The CDR3 sequence is 14 residues long. V gave up 3 bases and J gave up 0 bases, with 10 bases separating them. Full variable domain (outside the CDR3, taken from reference TRBV9 and TRBJ2-7): DSGVTQTPKHLITATGQRVTLRCSPRSGDLSVYWYQQSLDQGLQFLIQYYNGEERAKGNILERFSAQQFPDLHSELNLSSLELGDSALYFCASSGFSSSYEQYFGPGTRLTVT.

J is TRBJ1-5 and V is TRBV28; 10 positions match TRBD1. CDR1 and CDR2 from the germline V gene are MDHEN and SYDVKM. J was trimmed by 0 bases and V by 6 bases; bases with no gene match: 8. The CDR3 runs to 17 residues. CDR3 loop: CASRSGQGLSSNQPQHF. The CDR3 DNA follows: TGTGCCAGCAGGTCGGGACAGGGGCTTTCTAGCAATCAGCCCCAGCATTTT.

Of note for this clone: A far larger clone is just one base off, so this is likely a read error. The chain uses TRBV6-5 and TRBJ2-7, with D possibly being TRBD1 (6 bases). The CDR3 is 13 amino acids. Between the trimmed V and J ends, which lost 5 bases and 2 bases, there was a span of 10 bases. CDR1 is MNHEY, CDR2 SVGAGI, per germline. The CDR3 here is CASSGDNPYEQYF. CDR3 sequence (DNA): TGTGCCAGCAGTGGGGACAACCCCTACGAGCAGTACTTC.

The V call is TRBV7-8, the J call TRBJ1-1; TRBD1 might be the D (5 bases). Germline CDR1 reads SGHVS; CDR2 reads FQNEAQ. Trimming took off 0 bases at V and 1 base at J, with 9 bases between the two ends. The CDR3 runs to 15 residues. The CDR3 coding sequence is TGTGCCAGCAGCTTAGCAGCGGGGCCGAACACTGAAGCTTTCTTT. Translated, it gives CASSLAAGPNTEAFF.

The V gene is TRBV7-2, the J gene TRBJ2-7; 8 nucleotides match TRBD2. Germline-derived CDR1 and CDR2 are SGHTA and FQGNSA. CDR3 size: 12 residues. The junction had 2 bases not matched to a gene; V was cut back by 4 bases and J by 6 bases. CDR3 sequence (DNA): TGTGCCAGCAGCTCACTAGCGGTCGAGCAGTACTTC. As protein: CASSSLAVEQYF. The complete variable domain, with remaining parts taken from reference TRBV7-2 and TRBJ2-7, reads GAGVSQSPSNKVTEKGKDVELRCDPISGHTALYWYRQSLGQGLEFLIYFQGNSAPDKSGLPSDRFSAERTGGSVSTLTIQRTQQEDSAVYLCASSSLAVEQYFGPGTRLTVT.

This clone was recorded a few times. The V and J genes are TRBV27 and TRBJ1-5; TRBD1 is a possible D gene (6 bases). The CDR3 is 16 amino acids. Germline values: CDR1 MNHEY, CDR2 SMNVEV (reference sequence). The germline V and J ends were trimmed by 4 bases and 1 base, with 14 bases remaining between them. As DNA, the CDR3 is TGTGCCAGCAGTTCCTGGGGGGCGCGGAGCAATCAGCCCCAGCATTTT. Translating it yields CASSSWGARSNQPQHF.

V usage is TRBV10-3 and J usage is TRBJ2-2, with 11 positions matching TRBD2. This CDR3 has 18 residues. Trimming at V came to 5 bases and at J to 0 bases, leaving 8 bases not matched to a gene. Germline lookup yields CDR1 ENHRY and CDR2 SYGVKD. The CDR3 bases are TGTGCCATCAGTAAAACCGGGGGACTAGCGGCGAACACCGGGGAGCTGTTTTTT. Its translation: CAISKTGGLAANTGELFF.

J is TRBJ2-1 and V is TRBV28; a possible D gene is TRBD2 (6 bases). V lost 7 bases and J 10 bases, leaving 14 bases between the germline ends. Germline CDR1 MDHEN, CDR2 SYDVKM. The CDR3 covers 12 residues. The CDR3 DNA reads TGTGCCAGCACCCCCGGAGGAGGGGAGCAGTTCTTC. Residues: CASTPGGGEQFF.

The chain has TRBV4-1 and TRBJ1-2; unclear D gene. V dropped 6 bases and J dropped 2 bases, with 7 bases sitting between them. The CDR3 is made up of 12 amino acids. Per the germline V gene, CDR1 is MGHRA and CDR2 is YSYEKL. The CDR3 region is CASSGVNYGYTF. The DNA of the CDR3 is TGCGCCAGCAGTGGGGTCAACTATGGCTACACCTTC.

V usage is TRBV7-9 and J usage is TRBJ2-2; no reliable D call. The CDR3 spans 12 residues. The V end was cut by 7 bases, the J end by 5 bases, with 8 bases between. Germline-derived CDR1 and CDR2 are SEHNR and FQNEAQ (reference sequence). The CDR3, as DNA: TGTGCCAGCAAAAGTAAGACCGGGGAGCTGTTTTTT. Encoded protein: CASKSKTGELFF.

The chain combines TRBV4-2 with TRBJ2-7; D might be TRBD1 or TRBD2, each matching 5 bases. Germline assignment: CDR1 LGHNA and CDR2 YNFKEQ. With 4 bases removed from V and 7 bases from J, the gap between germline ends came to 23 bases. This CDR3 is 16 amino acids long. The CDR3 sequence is CASSPLTGTPRFEQYF. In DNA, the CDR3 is TGTGCCAGCAGCCCACTCACCGGGACCCCCAGATTTGAGCAGTACTTC.

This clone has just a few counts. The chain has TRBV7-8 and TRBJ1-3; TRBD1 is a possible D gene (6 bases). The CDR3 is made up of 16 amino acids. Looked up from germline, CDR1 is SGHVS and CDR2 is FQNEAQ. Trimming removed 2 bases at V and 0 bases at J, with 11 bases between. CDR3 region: CASSLLGHRSGNTIYF. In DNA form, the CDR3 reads TGTGCCAGCAGCTTACTGGGACACCGCTCTGGAAACACCATATATTTT.